Listed here are 21 T cell receptor beta chains from one sample, sequenced in a study of blood T cell repertoires in COVID-19. Sequenced by immunoSEQ multiplex PCR; TCRdb stores in-frame clones only, minus some. Of more than 95,000 clones in the sample, approximately 82% were seen once. Sequencing was carried out using peripheral blood. These TCRs come from a woman in her forties or fifties with acute or convalescent COVID-19.

The chain is built from TRBV27 and TRBJ1-5; the match to TRBD1 covers 7 bases. The J segment lost 4 bases and the V segment lost 5 bases, leaving 5 bases of the junction unmatched. There are 14 residues in the CDR3. The germline V gene has CDR1 MNHEY and CDR2 SMNVEV (reference sequence). In DNA, the CDR3 is TGTGCCAGCAGTCCGACAGGGATTAATCAGCCCCAGCATTTT. Translation gives CASSPTGINQPQHF.

V and J are TRBV19 and TRBJ1-5; tentative D call: TRBD1 (6 bases). V was pared by 1 base and J by 7 bases, with 17 bases between. The CDR3 contains 16 residues. Germline CDR1 and CDR2: LNHDA and SQIVND (reference sequence). In DNA, the CDR3 is TGTGCCAGTAGTATAGCCCAGCCTGAGGGGGGGCAGCCCCAGCATTTT. This sequence encodes CASSIAQPEGGQPQHF.

The chain uses TRBV3-1 (or the pseudogene TRBV3-2) and TRBJ1-2; 10 nucleotides match TRBD1. The CDR3 covers 15 residues. V was clipped by 5 bases and J by 5 bases; unmatched bases: 8. The germline V gene encodes CDR1 LGHDT and CDR2 YNNKEL (reference sequence). Here the CDR3 reads CASSAPGTGEYGYTF. CDR3 coding DNA: TGTGCCAGCAGCGCCCCAGGGACAGGGGAGTATGGCTACACCTTC.

This chain joins TRBV7-9 and TRBJ2-1; 7 bases agree with TRBD2. V lost 2 bases to trimming and J lost 1 base; unmatched junction nucleotides: 11. The CDR3 is made up of 18 amino acids. Germline CDR1 and CDR2: SEHNR and FQNEAQ (reference sequence). The CDR3 region is CASSLMGGRAQSYNEQFF. The CDR3 DNA follows: TGTGCCAGCAGCTTAATGGGGGGGAGGGCCCAATCCTACAATGAGCAGTTCTTC.

The chain recombines TRBV5-5 with TRBJ1-1; unclear D gene. CDR1 and CDR2 from the germline V gene are SGHKS and YYEKEE (reference sequence). With 4 bases removed from V and 0 bases from J, the gap between germline ends came to 10 bases. The CDR3 is made up of 14 amino acids. CDR3 nucleotide sequence: TGTGCCAGCAGCCGGGATGGACTGAACACTGAAGCTTTCTTT. This translates into CASSRDGLNTEAFF. Combining the CDR3 with reference TRBV5-5 and TRBJ1-1 gives the whole variable domain DAGVTQSPTHLIKTRGQQVTLRCSPISGHKSVSWYQQVLGQGPQFIFQYYEKEERGRGNFPDRFSARQFPNYSSELNVNALLLGDSALYLCASSRDGLNTEAFFGQGTRLTVV.

With respect to this clone: One base away lies a much larger clone, so this may be a sequencing read error. The rearrangement uses TRBV3-1 (or the pseudogene TRBV3-2) and TRBJ1-5; 10 nucleotides match TRBD1. The V segment lost 5 bases and the J segment 5 bases; nucleotides outside the gene matches: 0. Looked up from germline, CDR1 is LGHDT and CDR2 is YNNKEL (reference sequence). CDR3 length equals 13 residues. The CDR3 loop reads CASSGTGDQPQHF. DNA for the CDR3: TGTGCCAGCAGCGGGACAGGGGATCAGCCCCAGCATTTT.

There are many counts of this clone. The chain carries TRBV3-1 (or the pseudogene TRBV3-2) and TRBJ1-5; D is undetermined. V was clipped by 1 base and J by 6 bases, with 10 bases between them. The CDR3 has 14 amino acids. Germline V gene data show CDR1 as LGHDT and CDR2 as YNNKEL (reference sequence). The CDR3 protein is CASSQAGIGQPQHF. The CDR3 DNA sequence: TGTGCCAGCAGCCAAGCAGGTATTGGTCAGCCCCAGCATTTT.

This clone was counted only a few times. One junction end does not reproduce the germline sequence, and a read error may be involved. The chain uses TRBV18 and TRBJ1-5; D ambiguous. The germline V gene has CDR1 KGHSH and CDR2 LQKENI. The CDR3 totals 13 residues. The CDR3 DNA sequence: TGTGCCAGCGCACCCAGTAGCAATCAGCCCCAGCATTTT. This gives the protein CASAPSSNQPQHF. The full variable domain, its missing parts supplied by reference TRBV18 and TRBJ1-5, is NAGVMQNPRHLVRRRGQEARLRCSPMKGHSHVYWYRQLPEEGLKFMVYLQKENIIDESGMPKERFSAEFPKEGPSILRIQQVVRGDSAAYFCASAPSSNQPQHFGDGTRLSIL.

The V call is TRBV6-6, the J call TRBJ1-6; D may be TRBD1 (6 bases). The CDR3 has 13 residues. CDR1 and CDR2 from the germline V gene are MNHNY and SVGAGI (reference sequence). Trimming took off 5 bases at V and 10 bases at J, with 12 bases between the two ends. In nucleotides, the CDR3 is TGTGCCAGCAGTGATCAGGGGCGGTCACCCCTCCACTTT. Protein: CASSDQGRSPLHF.

The chain carries TRBV5-4 and TRBJ2-7; TRBD1 matches at 8 bases. CDR3 length equals 14 residues. Germline V gene lookup returns CDR1 SGHNT and CDR2 YYREEE (reference sequence). V lost 2 bases to trimming and J lost 2 bases; unmatched junction nucleotides: 3. The CDR3 DNA is TGTGCCAGCAGCTTCCGGGACAGGCCCTACGAGCAGTACTTC. It translates to CASSFRDRPYEQYF.

The chain carries TRBV12-3 or TRBV12-4 and TRBJ2-3; D ambiguous. Trimming removed 5 bases at V and 5 bases at J, with 5 bases between. This CDR3 has 11 residues. The CDR3: CASSLVDTQYF. The CDR3 DNA reads as TGTGCCAGCAGTCTTGTAGATACGCAGTATTTT.

V gene TRBV6-5 combines with J gene TRBJ2-4; 13 nucleotides match TRBD2. V shed 6 bases and J 11 bases; nucleotides not matched to a gene: 7. The CDR3 extends over 14 amino acids. Per germline, CDR1 MNHEY and CDR2 SVGAGI. CDR3 protein: CASRSTSGRVVQYF. For the CDR3, the DNA is TGTGCCAGCAGATCCACTAGCGGGAGGGTCGTTCAGTACTTC.

The chain uses TRBV20-1 and TRBJ1-1; TRBD1 is a possible D gene (6 bases). The CDR3 extends over 11 amino acids. The germline CDR1 and CDR2 sequences are DFQATT and SNEGSKA (reference sequence). V was cut by 5 bases and J by 4 bases, with 8 bases left in between. The DNA of the CDR3 is TGCAGTGCTGGACAGAGCACTGAAGCTTTCTTT. As protein: CSAGQSTEAFF.

The chain recombines TRBV4-2 with TRBJ2-7; 8 bases are shared with TRBD1. V dropped 4 bases and J dropped 0; count of bases not matched to a gene: 8. The CDR3 loop spans 16 amino acids. Germline CDR1 reads LGHNA; CDR2 reads YNFKEQ. The CDR3, as DNA: TGTGCCAGCAGCCCCTTCTCCGGACAGGGCTCCTACGAGCAGTACTTC. Its protein product is CASSPFSGQGSYEQYF.

The V gene is TRBV30, the J gene TRBJ1-6; perhaps TRBD1 as D (6 bases). The germline CDR1 and CDR2 sequences are GTSNPN and SVGIG (reference sequence). V was cut by 3 bases and J by 5 bases, with 14 bases left in between. This CDR3 is built from 15 residues. DNA for the CDR3: TGTGCCTGGAGGTCCAGGGGCCCGAATAATTCACCCCTCCACTTT. Its protein is CAWRSRGPNNSPLHF.

The rearrangement links TRBV19 to TRBJ1-1; TRBD1 matches at 8 bases. CDR3 size: 17 residues. The germline gives CDR1 LNHDA, CDR2 SQIVND (reference sequence). V gave up 1 base and J gave up 0 bases; unmatched junction bases: 7. CDR3 DNA sequence: TGTGCCAGTAGTATAGGCCGGGACAGGTACATGAACACTGAAGCTTTCTTT. This codes for CASSIGRDRYMNTEAFF.

This chain joins TRBV27 and TRBJ1-4, with no clear D. This CDR3 comprises 13 residues. Germline CDR1 is MNHEY and CDR2 is SMNVEV (reference sequence). The ends were cut back, 5 bases at V and 2 bases at J, with 6 bases in the middle. The CDR3 loop is CASSQRTNEKLFF. In DNA, the CDR3 is TGTGCCAGCAGTCAGAGGACTAATGAAAAACTGTTTTTT.

This chain links TRBV29-1 with TRBJ2-1, with 9 bases fitting TRBD2. Germline-derived CDR1 and CDR2 are SQVTM and ANQGSEA. The CDR3 runs 17 residues. V lost 5 bases to trimming and J lost 0 bases; unmatched junction nucleotides: 11. CDR3 sequence reads: CSVRGSGGTYSYNEQFF. CDR3 DNA sequence: TGCAGCGTTAGGGGTAGCGGGGGCACCTACTCCTACAATGAGCAGTTCTTC.

The chain has TRBV5-4 and TRBJ2-5, with D tentatively TRBD2 (6 bases). Trimming removed 4 bases from V and 4 bases from J, with 14 bases in between. The germline gives CDR1 SGHNT, CDR2 YYREEE (reference sequence). The CDR3 extends over 14 amino acids. CDR3 in amino acids: CASSPQRAVETQYF. The CDR3 DNA reads TGTGCCAGCAGCCCGCAGCGGGCTGTAGAGACCCAGTACTTC.

In its sample, this clone was seen once. The CDR3 coding sequence is TGTGCCAGCAGCTATTTCGGGGAACCTCAAGAGACCCAGTACTTC. It translates to CASSYFGEPQETQYF. This sequence joins TRBV9 and TRBJ2-5, with D perhaps matching TRBD2 (5 bases). Trimming removed 4 bases at V and 2 bases at J, with 15 bases between. The CDR3 runs to 15 residues. CDR1 is SGDLS, CDR2 YYNGEE, per germline.

The rearrangement links TRBV6-1 to TRBJ1-5; tentative D call: TRBD1 (5 bases). Germline V gives CDR1 MNHNS, CDR2 SASEGT. The length of the CDR3 is 15 residues. The V gene lost 6 bases and the J gene lost 0 bases, with 12 bases spanning the gap. For the CDR3, the DNA is TGTGCCAGCAGCGAACGGGGGTATAGCAATCAGCCCCAGCATTTT. Amino acid sequence: CASSERGYSNQPQHF.